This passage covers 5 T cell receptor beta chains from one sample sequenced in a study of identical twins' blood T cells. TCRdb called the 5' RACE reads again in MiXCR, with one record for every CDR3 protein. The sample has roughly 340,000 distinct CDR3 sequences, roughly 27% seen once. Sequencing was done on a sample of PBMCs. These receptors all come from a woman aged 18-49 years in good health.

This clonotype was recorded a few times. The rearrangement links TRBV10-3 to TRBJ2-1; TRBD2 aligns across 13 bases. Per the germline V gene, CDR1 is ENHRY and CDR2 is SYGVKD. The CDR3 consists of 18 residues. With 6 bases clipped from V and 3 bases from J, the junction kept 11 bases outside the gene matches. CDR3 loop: CAISDRLAGGPNYNEQFF. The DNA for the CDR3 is TGTGCCATCAGCGACCGACTAGCGGGAGGCCCTAACTACAATGAGCAGTTCTTC.

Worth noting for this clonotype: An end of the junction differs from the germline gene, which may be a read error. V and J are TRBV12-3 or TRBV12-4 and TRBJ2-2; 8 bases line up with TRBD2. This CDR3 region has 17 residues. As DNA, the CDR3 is TGTGCCCGCAGTAGGAACCGGGGGGGCCCAAACACCGGGGAGCTGTTTTTT. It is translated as CARSRNRGGPNTGELFF.

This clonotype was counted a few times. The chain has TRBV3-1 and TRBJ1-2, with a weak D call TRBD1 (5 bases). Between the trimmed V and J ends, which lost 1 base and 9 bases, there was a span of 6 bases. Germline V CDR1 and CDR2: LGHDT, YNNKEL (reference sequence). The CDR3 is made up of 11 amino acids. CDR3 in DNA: TGTGCCAGCAGCCAAGGACAGAGCTACACCTTC. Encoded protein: CASSQGQSYTF.

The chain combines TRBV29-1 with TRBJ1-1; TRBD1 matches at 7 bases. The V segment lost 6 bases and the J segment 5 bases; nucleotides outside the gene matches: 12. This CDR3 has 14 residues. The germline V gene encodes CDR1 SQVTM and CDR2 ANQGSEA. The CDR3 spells CSVEGRDRRTEAFF. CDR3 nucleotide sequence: TGCAGCGTAGAGGGGAGGGACAGAAGGACTGAAGCTTTCTTT.

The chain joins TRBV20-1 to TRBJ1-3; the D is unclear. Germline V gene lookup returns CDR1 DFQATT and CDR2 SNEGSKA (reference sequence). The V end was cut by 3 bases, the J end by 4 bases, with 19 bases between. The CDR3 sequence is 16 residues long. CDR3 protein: CSASISPLRSGNTIYF. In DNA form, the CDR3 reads TGCAGTGCTAGTATCAGTCCGCTCCGCTCCGGAAACACCATATATTTT.